This T cell receptor (beta chain) was recovered during a study of response to subunit inactivated influenza vaccine. MiXCR was run by TCRdb on the RT-PCR reads, yielding one entry per CDR3 protein. The sample includes around 710,000 distinct CDR3 sequences, 14% seen only once; the top ten take 5.5% to 7%. The ends were cut back, 4 bases at V and 10 bases at J, with 17 bases in the middle. Germline lookup yields CDR1 LGHDT and CDR2 YNNKEL (reference sequence). This CDR3 spans 14 amino acids. V is TRBV3-1 and J is TRBJ2-4; D tentatively fits TRBD1 or TRBD2 (5 bases each). The clonotype originates from a middle-aged man who received an inactivated influenza vaccine. This sample comprised PBMCs from blood, obtained 14 to 15 days before vaccination. This CDR3 reads CASSRLPGSGIQYF. The DNA for the CDR3 is TGTGCCAGCAGCCGTTTGCCAGGGTCGGGGATTCAGTACTTC.